The 17 T cell receptor beta chains below come from one sample, sequenced in a study of shared T cell receptors in the human thymus. The method was immunoSEQ multiplex PCR; TCRdb's version includes in-frame clones alone and lacks a portion of them. The sample lists some 660,000 clones; about 87% were seen once. These data were also filed under a second study, of human thymus T cells.

The source material was thymocytes. The receptors stem from a boy under two years old with a congenital heart defect.

The chain links TRBV28 to TRBJ2-3; 8 bases are shared with TRBD2. Germline V gene sequence: CDR1 MDHEN, CDR2 SYDVKM. The V and J ends lost 3 bases and 1 base, in that order; junction bases with no gene match: 9. The CDR3 runs to 17 residues. The CDR3 DNA is TGTGCCAGCAGTTTTTCTGCTAGCGGGTCCTGCACAGATACGCAGTATTTT. Residues: CASSFSASGSCTDTQYF.

The genes are TRBV15 and TRBJ1-5; D is unresolved. V dropped 0 bases and J dropped 5 bases, with 8 bases sitting between them. The CDR3 totals 14 residues. Germline assignment: CDR1 LNHNV and CDR2 YYDKDF (reference sequence). CDR3 bases: TGTGCCACCAGCAGAGAAAGGCGGGATCAGCCCCAGCATTTT. It specifies CATSRERRDQPQHF.

The chain has TRBV6-1 and TRBJ1-5; D unclear. Germline CDR1 MNHNS, CDR2 SASEGT. V dropped 5 bases and J dropped 0 bases, with 11 bases sitting between them. The CDR3 is 15 residues long. The CDR3, as DNA: TGTGCCAGCAGTTTGGACGGACTTAGCAATCAGCCCCAGCATTTT. Amino acid sequence: CASSLDGLSNQPQHF.

V is TRBV30 and J is TRBJ2-7; 10 bases line up with TRBD1. The germline V gene has CDR1 GTSNPN and CDR2 SVGIG (reference sequence). This CDR3 contains 14 residues. The V and J ends lost 0 bases and 2 bases, in that order; junction bases with no gene match: 1. CDR3 DNA: TGTGCCTGGAGTGTGACAGGGGGCGCCTACGAGCAGTACTTC. Translating it yields CAWSVTGGAYEQYF.

The chain has TRBV30 and TRBJ2-3, with TRBD2 identical over 7 bases. The CDR3 runs to 18 residues. The germline gives CDR1 GTSNPN, CDR2 SVGIG (reference sequence). J was trimmed by 0 bases and V by 0 bases; bases with no gene match: 12. The CDR3 region has the DNA TGTGCCTGGAGTGTACGCTATCTGCTAGCGGCTAGCACAGATACGCAGTATTTT. Translating gives CAWSVRYLLAASTDTQYF.

The J gene is TRBJ2-5, the V gene TRBV5-4; tentatively, D is TRBD2 (6 bases). With 0 bases removed from V and 1 base from J, the gap between germline ends came to 16 bases. The CDR3 covers 17 residues. The germline gives CDR1 SGHNT, CDR2 YYREEE (reference sequence). Here the CDR3 reads CASSLEGLAHLQETQYF. The CDR3 DNA reads as TGTGCCAGCAGCTTGGAGGGGCTAGCGCATCTCCAAGAGACCCAGTACTTC.

CDR3 coding DNA: TGTGCCAGCAGCCAAGATCCGGCAGGCAGATCTGGGGCCAACGTCCTGACTTTC. Translation: CASSQDPAGRSGANVLTF. This chain uses TRBV14 with TRBJ2-6; D is uncertain. Germline V gene lookup returns CDR1 SGHDN and CDR2 FVKESK. The CDR3 length is 18 residues. Trimming shortened V by 0 bases and J by 1 base, and 13 bases separated the two germline ends.

This chain links TRBV25-1 with TRBJ1-1, with D possibly TRBD1 on 5 matching bases. The CDR3 sequence is 15 residues long. Trimming removed 1 base at V and 0 bases at J, with 9 bases between. The V gene's germline CDR1 is MGHDK and CDR2 SYGVNS. The CDR3 bases are TGTGCCAGCAGTGAATCCGGGACTGTGAACACTGAAGCTTTCTTT. It specifies CASSESGTVNTEAFF.

This rearrangement joins TRBV19 to TRBJ1-5; D gene uncertain. Looked up from germline, CDR1 is LNHDA and CDR2 is SQIVND (reference sequence). There are 14 residues in the CDR3. V was cut by 5 bases and J by 3 bases, with 11 bases left in between. DNA for the CDR3: TGTGCCAGTAGTCCATCCAGCGTCAATCAGCCCCAGCATTTT. The encoded protein is CASSPSSVNQPQHF.

The rearrangement uses TRBV7-2 and TRBJ1-1; D unclear. Trimming left V 3 bases short and J 5 bases short, with 7 bases between. The CDR3 consists of 12 residues. CDR1 SGHTA and CDR2 FQGNSA come from the germline V gene. CDR3 protein: CASSFSGTEAFF. The CDR3 DNA follows: TGTGCCAGCAGCTTTTCGGGTACTGAAGCTTTCTTT.

The rearrangement joins TRBV14 to TRBJ1-4; D perhaps matches TRBD1 (5 bases). The germline V and J ends were trimmed by 1 base and 6 bases, with 18 bases remaining between them. The CDR3 contains 17 residues. Germline CDR1 and CDR2: SGHDN and FVKESK. The CDR3 coding sequence is TGTGCCAGCAGCCAAGCCCTTGGGAGGGGAGGGGATGAAAAACTGTTTTTT. Translation: CASSQALGRGGDEKLFF.

This clone was detected only a few times. This chain connects TRBV5-1 to TRBJ1-2; D might be TRBD1 (6 bases). Germline V gene sequence: CDR1 SGHRS, CDR2 YFSETQ. The CDR3 spans 15 residues. Trimming shortened V by 0 bases and J by 4 bases, and 13 bases separated the two germline ends. Written as DNA, the CDR3 is TGCGCCAGCAGCTTGGCCCATGACAGGCTCTATGGCTACACCTTC. Translated, it gives CASSLAHDRLYGYTF. The full variable domain, with the rest looked up from reference TRBV5-1 and TRBJ1-2, is KAGVTQTPRYLIKTRGQQVTLSCSPISGHRSVSWYQQTPGQGLQFLFEYFSETQRNKGNFPGRFSGRQFSNSRSEMNVSTLELGDSALYLCASSLAHDRLYGYTFGSGTRLTVV.

The table lists this clone with a count of one. The chain carries TRBV29-1 and TRBJ2-5, with a weak D call TRBD1 (5 bases). The germline V and J ends were trimmed by 2 bases and 0 bases, with 7 bases remaining between them. CDR3 size: 13 residues. Germline CDR1 is SQVTM and CDR2 is ANQGSEA. CDR3 loop: CSVEFRDQETQYF. CDR3 nucleotide sequence: TGCAGCGTTGAATTCAGGGACCAAGAGACCCAGTACTTC.

V is TRBV7-2 and J is TRBJ1-5; 8 nucleotides agree with TRBD1. This CDR3 region has 18 residues. Per the germline V gene, CDR1 is SGHTA and CDR2 is FQGNSA. V shed 5 bases and J 0 bases; nucleotides not matched to a gene: 12. The CDR3 sequence is CASSEGQGELYSNQPQHF. The DNA of the CDR3 is TGTGCCAGCAGCGAAGGACAGGGCGAGCTCTATAGCAATCAGCCCCAGCATTTT. Combining the CDR3 with reference TRBV7-2 and TRBJ1-5 gives the whole variable domain GAGVSQSPSNKVTEKGKDVELRCDPISGHTALYWYRQSLGQGLEFLIYFQGNSAPDKSGLPSDRFSAERTGGSVSTLTIQRTQQEDSAVYLCASSEGQGELYSNQPQHFGDGTRLSIL.

This clone was recorded once. The V and J genes are TRBV2 and TRBJ2-1, with TRBD2 matching over 9 bases. In germline, CDR1 is SNHLY, CDR2 FYNNEI. The V gene end was trimmed by 8 bases and the J gene end by 3 bases; junction bases not matched to a gene: 8. There are 15 residues in the CDR3. CDR3 nucleotide sequence: TGTGCCAGCTGCCGGCTAGCGGGGATCTACAATGAGCAGTTCTTC. It encodes CASCRLAGIYNEQFF.

The J gene is TRBJ1-6, the V gene TRBV4-3; 8 nucleotides match TRBD1. Germline CDR1 LGHNA, CDR2 YSLEER. Losses at the gene ends were 1 base for V and 7 bases for J; bases not matched to a gene: 9. This CDR3 has 17 residues. The CDR3 here is CASSQAGTGTGNSPLHF. CDR3 coding DNA: TGCGCCAGCAGCCAAGCAGGGACCGGGACAGGCAATTCACCCCTCCACTTT.

This sequence joins TRBV7-9 and TRBJ2-1, with 8 positions matching TRBD2. The junction had 16 bases not matched to a gene; V was cut back by 3 bases and J by 9 bases. The CDR3 extends over 17 amino acids. CDR1 is SEHNR, CDR2 FQNEAQ, per germline (reference sequence). For the CDR3, the DNA is TGTGCCAGCAGCTTCCTCGGGGGGGGGTCTGTTGAGGGTGAGCAGTTCTTC. Amino acids: CASSFLGGGSVEGEQFF.